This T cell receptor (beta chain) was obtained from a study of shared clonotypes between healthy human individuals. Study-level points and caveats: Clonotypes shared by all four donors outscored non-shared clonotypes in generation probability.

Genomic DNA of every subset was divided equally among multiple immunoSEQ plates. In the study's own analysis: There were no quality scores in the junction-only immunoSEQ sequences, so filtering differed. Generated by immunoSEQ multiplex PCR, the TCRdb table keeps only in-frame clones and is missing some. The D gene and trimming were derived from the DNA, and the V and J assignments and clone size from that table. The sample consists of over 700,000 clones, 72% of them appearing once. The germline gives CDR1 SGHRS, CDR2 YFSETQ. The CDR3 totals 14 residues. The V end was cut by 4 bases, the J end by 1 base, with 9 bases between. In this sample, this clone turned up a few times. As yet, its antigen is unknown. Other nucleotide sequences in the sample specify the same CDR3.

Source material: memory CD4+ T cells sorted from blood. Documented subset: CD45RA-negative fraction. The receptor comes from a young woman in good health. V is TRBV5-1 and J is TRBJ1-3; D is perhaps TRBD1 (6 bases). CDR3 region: CASSLGTSGNTIYF. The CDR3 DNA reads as TGCGCCAGCAGCCTAGGGACATCTGGAAACACCATATATTTT.